This TCR beta chain was sequenced in a study of CD8 T cells in Susac syndrome (dated by TCRdb to between 2018 and 2021). Looking at the study overall: The study used repertoire sequencing to test whether antigen drove CD8+ T cell activation and differentiation in Susac syndrome. What the work shows at the level of the full study, not this receptor alone: The number of individuals in the TCR sequencing and HLA analysis was acknowledged as relatively small.

Deletion took 3 bases off V and 8 bases off J, with a span of 11 bases between the germline ends. Including cysteine and phenylalanine, the CDR3 has 12 amino acids. The entry retains the CDR3 DNA only, 36 bases that are in frame from base 1. CDR1 and CDR2, per the germline V gene, are SGHRS and YFSETQ. This clonotype was counted once. The antigen this receptor binds is unknown. The input lacks base qualities; no much larger clone sits a single base away. One read yields weak evidence. RNA was extracted with the RNeasy kit and roughly 0.45 to 1 ug was reverse transcribed using random hexamers. TCR beta CDR3 regions were amplified with the immunoSEQ multiplex PCR assay covering 54 Vbeta and 13 Jbeta segments. PCR amplification bias was corrected using a synthetic template baseline for primer optimization and computational correction. On the authors' methods: Reads were annotated to V, D and J genes per IMGT and analyzed with immunoSEQ Analyzer, keeping only productive sequences. Clonality was calculated as one minus the Shannon entropy normalized by log2 of the number of productive unique sequences. Public and private clones were assessed among the 100 most prevalent clones of each patient and control. Clones were defined as Susac-specific if absent from the healthy and MS cohorts, from roughly 1,100 published viral clones and from other ImmuneACCESS disease sequences. TCRdb reprocessed the public reads (quality trimming at Q25 with fastp, clone calling with MiXCR) and kept in-frame beta chains. Identical CDR3 protein sequences are pooled into one entry, listed with their most common genes and DNA. TCRdb, not the original authors, processed these V and J calls. The sample has 200,000 to 250,000 distinct CDR3 sequences on record, 95% of them singletons. The top ten constitute 0.075% to 0.095% of the sample.

Peripheral blood CD8+ and CD4+ T cells from healthy donors, Susac syndrome patients and multiple sclerosis patients were profiled using high-throughput TCR beta sequencing. Multiple sclerosis controls were treatment-naive patients with stable or active relapsing-remitting disease fulfilling revised McDonald criteria. Bulk CD8+ and CD4+ T cells were purified by magnetic negative isolation, whereas CD8+ TEMRA cells were enriched by FACS. Blood was drawn into EDTA tubes, processed within 24 hours, and PBMCs were isolated by density gradient centrifugation. PBMCs destined for TCR sequencing were cryopreserved in liquid nitrogen and later thawed in a 37 °C water bath. The sorted or isolated CD4+, CD8+ and CD8+ TEMRA cells had a purity of 90% or higher.

The sequence joins TRBV5-1 to TRBJ1-2; TRBD1 could be the D gene, as 6 bases match. The sequence came from a human donor with multiple sclerosis. The sequenced sample was CD4+ T cells from PBMCs. The CDR3 protein: CASSSGQKGYTF. The DNA sequence is as follows: TGCGCCAGCAGCTCCGGACAGAAGGGCTACACCTTC.